Following are 25 T cell receptor beta chains from one sample sequenced in a study of T cell responses to AZD1222 COVID-19 vaccine. Clones were read by immunoSEQ multiplex PCR, and TCRdb kept only the in-frame ones, dropping some. Of roughly 120,000 clones listed, over 75% are singletons. Sequenced here: peripheral blood, sampled on day 0 of AZD1222 vaccination. These receptors were collected from an adult in good health.

This sequence joins TRBV5-1 and TRBJ2-5, with 9 bases matching TRBD2. Germline V CDR1 and CDR2: SGHRS, YFSETQ. The V gene end was trimmed by 2 bases and the J gene end by 4 bases; junction bases not matched to a gene: 12. The CDR3 has 17 amino acids. DNA of the CDR3: TGCGCCAGCAGCTTCGAGGCTAGCGGGACGCCAAGAGAGACCCAGTACTTC. Amino acid sequence: CASSFEASGTPRETQYF.

The chain combines TRBV3-1 (or the pseudogene TRBV3-2) with TRBJ2-3; 11 bases are a match to TRBD2. The CDR3 has 16 amino acids. Looked up from germline, CDR1 is LGHDT and CDR2 is YNNKEL (reference sequence). The ends lost 4 bases at V and 3 bases at J; junction bases unmatched: 6. CDR3: CASSRRGLAVTDTQYF. The CDR3 coding sequence is TGTGCCAGCAGCCGCCGGGGACTAGCGGTTACAGATACGCAGTATTTT.

The chain joins TRBV11-2 to TRBJ2-3; 15 bases match TRBD2. V gave up 5 bases and J gave up 6 bases; unmatched junction bases: 9. This CDR3 comprises 17 residues. In germline, CDR1 is SGHAT, CDR2 FQNNGV. CDR3 sequence reads: CASSPSGLAGGGDTQYF. The CDR3 bases are TGTGCCAGCAGCCCCTCGGGACTAGCGGGGGGCGGGGATACGCAGTATTTT. The variable domain in full, completed from reference TRBV11-2 and TRBJ2-3, reads EAGVAQSPRYKIIEKRQSVAFWCNPISGHATLYWYQQILGQGPKLLIQFQNNGVVDDSQLPKDRFSAERLKGVDSTLKIQPAKLEDSAVYLCASSPSGLAGGGDTQYFGPGTRLTVL.

The chain is built from TRBV20-1 and TRBJ1-5; D ambiguous. The germline V gene has CDR1 DFQATT and CDR2 SNEGSKA (reference sequence). The V end was cut by 3 bases, the J end by 1 base, with 13 bases between. This CDR3 comprises 15 residues. CDR3 region: CSASVRLRSNQPQHF. The CDR3 nucleotides read TGCAGTGCTAGTGTCAGACTGAGGAGCAATCAGCCCCAGCATTTT.

This rearrangement joins TRBV7-9 to TRBJ1-2; D is ambiguous. Germline V CDR1 and CDR2: SEHNR, FQNEAQ (reference sequence). The ends were cut back, 4 bases at V and 0 bases at J, with 12 bases in the middle. The CDR3 extends over 15 amino acids. CDR3 DNA: TGTGCCAGCAGCTCAGGAGCAAGAGCTAACTATGGCTACACCTTC. Its protein is CASSSGARANYGYTF.

The gene calls are TRBV6-5 and TRBJ2-7, with TRBD2 matching over 9 bases. Unmatched junction bases numbered 5, after V lost 6 bases and J lost 2 bases. Germline CDR1 reads MNHEY; CDR2 reads SVGAGI. The CDR3 loop spans 14 amino acids. The CDR3 region has the DNA TGTGCCAGCAGCCAAAGACTAGCGGCCTACGAGCAGTACTTC. Protein: CASSQRLAAYEQYF.

The V call is TRBV9, the J call TRBJ2-5; 13 positions agree with TRBD2. The CDR3 totals 15 residues. V shed 4 bases and J 5 bases; nucleotides not matched to a gene: 5. The germline V gene encodes CDR1 SGDLS and CDR2 YYNGEE. CDR3 nucleotides: TGTGCCAGCAGCCTCGCGGGACTAGCGGGGGAGACCCAGTACTTC. Its translation is CASSLAGLAGETQYF.

V usage is TRBV2 and J usage is TRBJ1-2, with TRBD1 identical over 10 bases. The junction had 1 base not matched to a gene; V was cut back by 4 bases and J by 8 bases. Germline CDR1 is SNHLY and CDR2 is FYNNEI. The CDR3 loop spans 12 amino acids. For the CDR3, the DNA is TGTGCCAGCAGTGTGACAGGGGGCGGCTACACCTTC. Protein: CASSVTGGGYTF. Supplemented by reference TRBV2 and TRBJ1-2, the full variable domain reads EPEVTQTPSHQVTQMGQEVILRCVPISNHLYFYWYRQILGQKVEFLVSFYNNEISEKSEIFDDQFSVERPDGSNFTLKIRSTKLEDSAMYFCASSVTGGGYTFGSGTRLTVV.

V and J are TRBV28 and TRBJ1-2; D perhaps matches TRBD1 (5 bases). CDR3 length: 15 amino acids. Germline V gene lookup returns CDR1 MDHEN and CDR2 SYDVKM. V gave up 2 bases and J gave up 5 bases, with 15 bases separating them. CDR3 sequence: CASSLNARVGYGYTF. In DNA form, the CDR3 reads TGTGCCAGCAGTTTAAATGCCAGGGTAGGGTATGGCTACACCTTC.

This clone was observed once. The rearrangement joins TRBV7-3 to TRBJ2-1; the D gene is possibly TRBD1 (5 bases). The CDR3 has 15 amino acids. Deletions cut 2 bases from V and 5 bases from J, with 13 bases between. Germline V lookup: CDR1 SGHTA, CDR2 FQGTGA. CDR3 region: CASSLLRGLDNEQFF. The CDR3 DNA reads TGTGCCAGCAGCTTATTAAGGGGCCTTGACAATGAGCAGTTCTTC.

CDR3 residues: CASSWTSGSYEQYF. In DNA, the CDR3 is TGTGCCAGCAGCTGGACTAGCGGTTCCTACGAGCAGTACTTC. The chain uses TRBV7-2 and TRBJ2-7; 10 bases line up with TRBD2. The CDR3 extends over 14 amino acids. V dropped 4 bases and J dropped 1; count of bases not matched to a gene: 1. Germline lookup yields CDR1 SGHTA and CDR2 FQGNSA.

The J gene is TRBJ1-4, the V gene TRBV6-2 or TRBV6-3, with no clear D. Trimming removed 0 bases from V and 4 bases from J, with 9 bases in between. In germline, CDR1 is MNHEY, CDR2 SVGEGT. The length of the CDR3 is 15 residues. This CDR3 is CASSYSPGDNEKLFF. CDR3 in DNA: TGTGCCAGCAGTTACTCTCCGGGTGATAATGAAAAACTGTTTTTT.

The chain combines TRBV6-5 with TRBJ2-7; 10 nucleotides match TRBD1. The CDR3 consists of 13 residues. Germline CDR1 is MNHEY and CDR2 is SVGAGI. Unmatched junction bases numbered 6, after V lost 6 bases and J lost 7 bases. The CDR3 region is CASSGDRGREQYF. CDR3 bases: TGTGCCAGCAGCGGGGACAGGGGAAGGGAGCAGTACTTC.

This clone was detected only a few times. The rearrangement joins TRBV3-1 (or the pseudogene TRBV3-2) to TRBJ2-5; TRBD2 agrees at 13 bases. V lost 4 bases to trimming and J lost 2 bases; unmatched junction nucleotides: 4. Germline V gene lookup returns CDR1 LGHDT and CDR2 YNNKEL (reference sequence). This CDR3 comprises 16 residues. DNA for the CDR3: TGTGCCAGCAGCCCCTTGACTAGCGGGGGGCAAGAGACCCAGTACTTC. It yields the protein CASSPLTSGGQETQYF.

This CDR3 is CASSFDGNQPQHF. Here the CDR3 DNA reads TGTGCCAGCAGCTTCGACGGTAATCAGCCCCAGCATTTT. The V and J genes are TRBV11-2 and TRBJ1-5; unclear D gene. CDR1 is SGHAT, CDR2 FQNNGV, per germline. The V end was cut by 3 bases, the J end by 4 bases, with 7 bases between. This CDR3 has 13 residues. The full variable domain, with the rest looked up from reference TRBV11-2 and TRBJ1-5, is EAGVAQSPRYKIIEKRQSVAFWCNPISGHATLYWYQQILGQGPKLLIQFQNNGVVDDSQLPKDRFSAERLKGVDSTLKIQPAKLEDSAVYLCASSFDGNQPQHFGDGTRLSIL.

J is TRBJ1-1 and V is TRBV28, with D possibly being TRBD1 (6 bases). Trimming shortened V by 5 bases and J by 3 bases, and 10 bases separated the two germline ends. Germline V CDR1 and CDR2: MDHEN, SYDVKM. The CDR3 consists of 13 residues. CDR3 loop: CASSGTGYTEAFF. Here the CDR3 DNA reads TGTGCCAGCAGTGGCACAGGGTACACTGAAGCTTTCTTT.

The rearrangement links TRBV28 to TRBJ1-1; maybe TRBD1 (5 bases). V was pared by 10 bases and J by 10 bases, with 16 bases between. Germline CDR1 reads MDHEN; CDR2 reads SYDVKM. The CDR3 has 11 amino acids. CDR3 nucleotide sequence: TGTGCCATCGGGGACGCCTGGGGAGCTTTCTTT. It is translated as CAIGDAWGAFF.

This chain connects TRBV30 to TRBJ1-6, with D perhaps TRBD1 (6 bases). The CDR3 totals 12 residues. CDR1 is GTSNPN and CDR2 is SVGIG in the germline V gene (reference sequence). V was trimmed by 0 bases and J by 10 bases, leaving 7 bases between them. This chain's CDR3 is CAWSVQGSPLHF. In nucleotides, the CDR3 is TGTGCCTGGAGTGTACAGGGCTCACCCCTCCACTTT.

Details on this clone: This CDR3 is also generated by other DNA sequences in the sample. V gene TRBV28 combines with J gene TRBJ1-1; unclear D gene. Germline CDR1 is MDHEN and CDR2 is SYDVKM. The CDR3 has 11 amino acids. V was clipped by 4 bases and J by 1 base, with 1 base between them. This CDR3 reads CASSSNTEAFF. The CDR3 region has the DNA TGTGCCAGCAGTTCGAACACTGAAGCTTTCTTT.

A single count supports this clone. This chain links TRBV10-3 with TRBJ2-1; a possible D gene is TRBD2 (6 bases). Germline values: CDR1 ENHRY, CDR2 SYGVKD. Trimming took 7 bases from V and 7 from J, leaving 17 bases between them. The CDR3 covers 14 residues. The CDR3: CAITAGLPLNEQFF. The CDR3 DNA reads TGTGCCATCACTGCCGGACTACCGTTAAATGAGCAGTTCTTC.

This clone has a single count. The chain carries TRBV2 and TRBJ1-1; D may be TRBD1 (6 bases). The V gene's germline CDR1 is SNHLY and CDR2 FYNNEI. The length of the CDR3 is 15 residues. Trimming left V 6 bases short and J 0 bases short, with 14 bases between. The CDR3 loop is CASRVWDTLNTEAFF. The CDR3 DNA reads as TGTGCCAGCAGGGTGTGGGACACGTTGAACACTGAAGCTTTCTTT.

This clone was observed a few times. The CDR3 DNA reads as TGTGCCAGCAGTGAAGTGGGGGAAGGGCCGGCTGAAGCTTTCTTT. It translates to CASSEVGEGPAEAFF. The chain joins TRBV6-1 to TRBJ1-1, with a possible D match to TRBD1 (5 bases). This CDR3 spans 15 amino acids. Germline V gene lookup returns CDR1 MNHNS and CDR2 SASEGT. Between the trimmed V and J ends, which lost 1 base and 6 bases, there was a span of 15 bases.

This chain joins TRBV7-2 and TRBJ1-3; D possibly corresponds to TRBD1 (5 bases). The CDR3 consists of 13 residues. V was pared by 4 bases and J by 11 bases, with 15 bases between. In germline, CDR1 is SGHTA, CDR2 FQGNSA. CDR3 region: CASSWGSVDAIYF. CDR3 bases: TGTGCCAGCAGCTGGGGGTCAGTAGACGCCATATATTTT.

This clone has more than one count but fewer than ten. The chain uses TRBV7-9 and TRBJ2-7; 11 nucleotides align to TRBD1. Looked up from germline, CDR1 is SEHNR and CDR2 is FQNEAQ (reference sequence). This CDR3 contains 18 residues. Trimming took 1 base from V and 1 from J; bases not matched to a gene: 9. The CDR3 DNA reads as TGTGCCAGCAGCTTAGTCGGCCGGGACAGGGGGGTATCCTACGAGCAGTACTTC. This codes for CASSLVGRDRGVSYEQYF.

J is TRBJ2-7 and V is TRBV25-1; 7 positions match TRBD2. The germline gives CDR1 MGHDK, CDR2 SYGVNS. The CDR3 extends over 14 amino acids. Trimming cost V 4 bases and J 3 bases; bases outside gene matches: 6. The CDR3 DNA reads as TGTGCCAGCAGTGGGGGGGGTGGATACTACGAGCAGTACTTC. It encodes CASSGGGGYYEQYF.